Listed below are T cell receptor beta chains from one sample, sequenced in a study of blood T cell repertoires in COVID-19. TCRdb's copy holds only in-frame clones and misses some; the assay was immunoSEQ multiplex PCR. The sample lists around 120,000 clones; nearly 90% were seen once. Sequences were obtained from peripheral blood. These receptors originate from an older woman with COVID-19, enrolled during active disease. Each CDR3 is given with its conserved first and last residue. The D gene is left open where the match is weak. Where a row states a size, it is once, few, many or the class of an expanded clone; other rows omit it.

clone_size: NA; j_call: TRBJ1-6; v_call: TRBV30; d_call: TRBD1; cdr3_aa: CAWSDLTQGIYNSPLHF; cdr3_nt: TGTGCCTGGAGCGACCTCACACAGGGGATCTATAATTCACCCCTCCACTTT
clone_size: once; j_call: TRBJ1-2; v_call: TRBV10-3; d_call: NA; cdr3_aa: CAISDAGGYTF; cdr3_nt: TGTGCCATCAGTGATGCAGGTGGCTACACCTTC
clone_size: NA; j_call: TRBJ1-2; v_call: TRBV4-3; d_call: NA; cdr3_aa: CASSQGTTGSYGYTF; cdr3_nt: TGCGCCAGCAGCCAAGGCACCACAGGGTCCTATGGCTACACCTTC
clone_size: once; j_call: TRBJ2-1; v_call: TRBV18; d_call: TRBD2; cdr3_aa: CASSPQASGFLKDYYNEQFF; cdr3_nt: TGTGCCAGCTCACCACAAGCTAGCGGCTTCCTCAAGGACTACTACAATGAGCAGTTCTTC
clone_size: NA; j_call: TRBJ2-5; v_call: TRBV19; d_call: TRBD2; cdr3_aa: CASSGTSRETQYF; cdr3_nt: TGTGCCTCCTCGGGGACTAGTCGAGAGACCCAGTACTTC
clone_size: few; j_call: TRBJ1-1; v_call: TRBV19; d_call: NA; cdr3_aa: CASSSRGRTEAFF; cdr3_nt: TGTGCCAGTAGTAGCAGGGGCAGGACTGAAGCTTTCTTT
clone_size: NA; j_call: TRBJ1-1; v_call: TRBV11-2; d_call: TRBD1; cdr3_aa: CASSLGTGGPLVDEAFF; cdr3_nt: TGTGCCAGCAGCTTAGGGACAGGGGGTCCCCTTGTGGATGAAGCTTTCTTT
clone_size: NA; j_call: TRBJ2-2; v_call: TRBV3-1/TRBV3-2; d_call: NA; cdr3_aa: CASSPGGLNTGELFF; cdr3_nt: TGTGCCAGCAGCCCCGGGGGACTTAACACCGGGGAGCTGTTTTTT
clone_size: NA; j_call: TRBJ1-6; v_call: TRBV4-1; d_call: NA; cdr3_aa: CASSQVGVYNSPLHF; cdr3_nt: TGCGCCAGCAGCCAAGTCGGGGTATATAATTCACCCCTCCACTTT
clone_size: NA; j_call: TRBJ1-1; v_call: TRBV5-5; d_call: NA; cdr3_aa: CASSVGHFTEAFF; cdr3_nt: TGTGCCAGCAGCGTGGGACATTTCACTGAAGCTTTCTTT
clone_size: NA; j_call: TRBJ1-1; v_call: TRBV19; d_call: NA; cdr3_aa: CASRDRGYINTEAFF; cdr3_nt: TGTGCCAGTAGGGATCGGGGATACATTAACACTGAAGCTTTCTTT
clone_size: NA; j_call: TRBJ1-2; v_call: TRBV18; d_call: TRBD1; cdr3_aa: CASSPGQGSGYTF; cdr3_nt: TGTGCCAGCTCTCCGGGACAGGGGAGCGGCTACACCTTC
clone_size: once; j_call: TRBJ2-3; v_call: TRBV7-9; d_call: NA; cdr3_aa: CASSFGMFDTQYF; cdr3_nt: TGTGCCAGCAGCTTCGGTATGTTTGATACGCAGTATTTT
clone_size: NA; j_call: TRBJ1-3; v_call: TRBV3-1/TRBV3-2; d_call: NA; cdr3_aa: CASSQFLNSGNTIYF; cdr3_nt: TGTGCCAGCAGCCAATTCCTAAACTCTGGAAACACCATATATTTT
clone_size: NA; j_call: TRBJ1-1; v_call: TRBV4-1; d_call: TRBD1; cdr3_aa: CASSQEPGGGTEAFF; cdr3_nt: TGCGCCAGCAGCCAAGAGCCAGGGGGAGGCACTGAAGCTTTCTTT
clone_size: NA; j_call: TRBJ2-2; v_call: TRBV24-1; d_call: TRBD1; cdr3_aa: CATRQGATGELFF; cdr3_nt: TGTGCCACGCGACAGGGGGCAACCGGGGAGCTGTTTTTT
clone_size: NA; j_call: TRBJ2-1; v_call: TRBV13; d_call: TRBD2; cdr3_aa: CASSGTSESYNEQFF; cdr3_nt: TGTGCCAGCAGCGGTACTAGCGAGTCCTACAATGAGCAGTTCTTC
clone_size: NA; j_call: TRBJ1-2; v_call: TRBV5-6; d_call: TRBD1; cdr3_aa: CASSLAGGADYGYTF; cdr3_nt: TGTGCCAGCAGCTTGGCAGGGGGCGCTGACTATGGCTACACCTTC